A single sample gave rise to the 25 T cell receptor beta chains below, sequenced in a study of blood T cell repertoires in COVID-19. Profiled with immunoSEQ multiplex PCR; TCRdb holds only in-frame clones, not every one. The table lists 200,000 to 300,000 clones, approximately 83% of them singletons, with 1.9% in the top ten. Sample: peripheral blood. The receptors come from a man aged 30 to 39 who had recovered from COVID-19.

The chain recombines TRBV6-4 with TRBJ1-6; D is undetermined. V lost 0 bases to trimming and J lost 7 bases, with 7 bases between them. The CDR3 extends over 14 amino acids. Germline CDR1 reads MRHNA; CDR2 reads SNTAGT. This CDR3 reads CASSDSAQNSPLHF. The CDR3 bases are TGTGCCAGCAGTGACTCTGCTCAGAATTCACCCCTCCACTTT.

This chain joins TRBV6-5 and TRBJ1-4, with 9 nucleotides matching TRBD1. CDR1 and CDR2 (germline): MNHEY, SVGAGI. The CDR3 length is 14 residues. The V segment lost 2 bases and the J segment 6 bases; nucleotides outside the gene matches: 1. The CDR3 region has the DNA TGTGCCAGCAGTTACACAGGGGGCGATGAAAAACTGTTTTTT. It codes for CASSYTGGDEKLFF.

This chain joins TRBV7-3 and TRBJ2-1; TRBD2 matches at 9 bases. CDR1 and CDR2 (germline): SGHTA, FQGTGA. The CDR3 is 17 residues long. V lost 6 bases to trimming and J lost 0 bases; unmatched junction nucleotides: 9. In nucleotides, the CDR3 is TGTGCCAGCAGTAAAACTCTAGCGGGGAGCTCCTACAATGAGCAGTTCTTC. Translating it yields CASSKTLAGSSYNEQFF.

V gene TRBV23-1 combines with J gene TRBJ2-5, with a possible D match to TRBD1 (5 bases). TRBV23-1 is an open reading frame whose function is uncertain. This CDR3 spans 15 amino acids. V was cut by 8 bases and J by 1 base, with 17 bases left in between. The CDR3 sequence: CASPQAQERQETQYF. The CDR3 nucleotides are TGCGCCAGCCCCCAGGCACAGGAACGCCAAGAGACCCAGTACTTC.

The gene calls are TRBV10-3 and TRBJ2-5, with a weak D call TRBD1 (5 bases). CDR1 and CDR2 from the germline V gene are ENHRY and SYGVKD. The CDR3 spans 14 residues. V lost 4 bases to trimming and J lost 4 bases, with 13 bases between them. CDR3 protein: CAISGQGVGETQYF. DNA for the CDR3: TGTGCCATCAGTGGGCAGGGTGTAGGAGAGACCCAGTACTTC.

This sequence joins TRBV10-3 and TRBJ1-5; TRBD1 agrees at 8 bases. CDR1 is ENHRY and CDR2 is SYGVKD in the germline V gene. V gave up 10 bases and J gave up 0 bases; unmatched junction bases: 5. This CDR3 has 14 amino acids. The CDR3 DNA follows: TGTGCCACACGGGGACAGGTTAGCAATCAGCCCCAGCATTTT. Translated, it gives CATRGQVSNQPQHF.

The chain combines TRBV5-8 with TRBJ2-3; 7 positions match TRBD2. The CDR3 totals 12 residues. V gave up 5 bases and J gave up 8 bases; unmatched junction bases: 5. Germline CDR1 reads SGHTS; CDR2 reads YDEGEE. CDR3 sequence reads: CASSRDYPTQYF. The CDR3 bases are TGTGCCAGCAGTAGGGACTACCCTACGCAGTATTTT.

V and J are TRBV5-4 and TRBJ2-1; possible D gene TRBD1, 5 bases. The CDR3 has 15 residues. Trimming left V 2 bases short and J 0 bases short, with 9 bases between. Germline V gene data show CDR1 as SGHNT and CDR2 as YYREEE (reference sequence). The CDR3 here is CASSLGASSYNEQFF. The CDR3 DNA reads as TGTGCCAGCAGCTTAGGGGCCAGCTCCTACAATGAGCAGTTCTTC.

The count of this clone is one. CDR3 in amino acids: CASSITTSAEAFF. The CDR3 coding sequence is TGTGCCAGCAGTATTACAACGAGCGCTGAAGCTTTCTTT. This sequence joins TRBV27 and TRBJ1-1; D is unresolved. Germline V gives CDR1 MNHEY, CDR2 SMNVEV (reference sequence). There are 13 residues in the CDR3. V lost 5 bases and J 6 bases, leaving 13 bases between the germline ends.

This chain uses TRBV6-1 with TRBJ1-5; no definite D call. This CDR3 has 14 residues. The V end was cut by 2 bases, the J end by 2 bases, with 7 bases between. CDR1 is MNHNS and CDR2 is SASEGT in the germline V gene. The CDR3 sequence: CASSEQIGNQPQHF. CDR3 coding DNA: TGTGCCAGCAGTGAACAGATTGGCAATCAGCCCCAGCATTTT.

The chain links TRBV18 to TRBJ1-4; D is undetermined. Germline V gives CDR1 KGHSH, CDR2 LQKENI. V gave up 8 bases and J gave up 7 bases, with 14 bases separating them. The length of the CDR3 is 13 residues. CDR3 protein: CASRETSAEKLFF. The CDR3 nucleotides read TGTGCCAGCCGGGAAACAAGTGCTGAAAAACTGTTTTTT.

The CDR3, as DNA: TGTGCCAGCAGCCAAGAATGGGGGACTTACACAGATACGCAGTATTTT. Translation: CASSQEWGTYTDTQYF. This sequence joins TRBV4-2 and TRBJ2-3, with D maybe TRBD2 (6 bases). The CDR3 contains 16 residues. Trimming took 0 bases from V and 2 from J, leaving 12 bases between them. CDR1 and CDR2 (germline): LGHNA, YNFKEQ.

V usage is TRBV20-1 and J usage is TRBJ1-5, with TRBD1 identical over 8 bases. Germline values: CDR1 DFQATT, CDR2 SNEGSKA (reference sequence). With 3 bases clipped from V and 6 bases from J, the junction kept 4 bases outside the gene matches. The CDR3 covers 13 residues. CDR3 bases: TGCAGTGCTAGTCAGGGGGCAGCTCAGCCCCAGCATTTT. Protein: CSASQGAAQPQHF.

For this clone: This same CDR3 is encoded by further DNA sequences in the sample. The gene calls are TRBV18 and TRBJ1-2, with 8 bases aligning to TRBD1. This CDR3 has 14 amino acids. Germline CDR1 reads KGHSH; CDR2 reads LQKENI. V was clipped by 3 bases and J by 5 bases; unmatched bases: 5. CDR3 sequence reads: CASSPGQGAYGYTF. As DNA, the CDR3 is TGTGCCAGCTCACCGGGGCAGGGGGCTTATGGCTACACCTTC.

The V call is TRBV15, the J call TRBJ2-2; a weak D match, TRBD1 (5 bases). CDR3 length: 12 amino acids. V was clipped by 9 bases and J by 6 bases, with 11 bases between them. In germline, CDR1 is LNHNV, CDR2 YYDKDF (reference sequence). The CDR3 DNA reads as TGTGCCACGACCGACAGTCCCGGGGAGCTGTTTTTT. Translating it yields CATTDSPGELFF.

The chain employs TRBV6-2 or TRBV6-3 and TRBJ1-2; possibly TRBD1 for D (5 bases). Trimming pared 3 bases from V and 4 bases from J, leaving 15 bases between. CDR3 size: 15 residues. The germline V gene encodes CDR1 MNHEY and CDR2 SVGEGT. The CDR3 DNA sequence: TGTGCCAGCAGTTATGGGTTGCGGGACGGCTATGGCTACACCTTC. It codes for CASSYGLRDGYGYTF.

J is TRBJ2-1 and V is TRBV7-2; TRBD1 aligns across 9 bases. The CDR3 runs 15 residues. V shed 4 bases, J shed 12 bases, and the junction held 13 bases outside the gene matches. CDR1 is SGHTA and CDR2 is FQGNSA in the germline V gene. The CDR3, as DNA: TGTGCCAGCAGCTACTCCCCCGGGACAGGGTTGACGCAGTTCTTC. This gives the protein CASSYSPGTGLTQFF.

The gene calls are TRBV4-1 and TRBJ1-2, with no clear D. CDR3 length: 12 amino acids. The V and J ends lost 3 bases and 2 bases respectively, with 4 bases between them. Germline lookup yields CDR1 MGHRA and CDR2 YSYEKL. CDR3 residues: CASSHQNYGYTF. For the CDR3, the DNA is TGCGCCAGCAGCCACCAGAACTATGGCTACACCTTC.

This sequence joins TRBV20-1 and TRBJ1-2; TRBD1 matches 10 bases. Germline V CDR1 and CDR2: DFQATT, SNEGSKA (reference sequence). The CDR3 is made up of 13 amino acids. Losses at the gene ends were 3 bases for V and 8 bases for J; bases not matched to a gene: 6. The CDR3 bases are TGCAGTGCTAGTAAGGACAGGGGGTCGGGCTACACCTTC. The encoded protein is CSASKDRGSGYTF.

The CDR3 DNA follows: TGTGCCAGCAGCCAACGACAGGGTTGGACCGGGGAGCTGTTTTTT. Translating it yields CASSQRQGWTGELFF. The chain is built from TRBV14 and TRBJ2-2; 7 bases agree with TRBD1. CDR1 and CDR2 (germline): SGHDN, FVKESK. V shed 2 bases, J shed 5 bases, and the junction held 5 bases outside the gene matches. This CDR3 region has 15 residues.

This chain connects TRBV4-2 to TRBJ1-3; D is undetermined. The CDR3 is made up of 14 amino acids. The germline CDR1 and CDR2 sequences are LGHNA and YNFKEQ. Trimming took off 2 bases at V and 1 base at J, with 6 bases between the two ends. CDR3 DNA sequence: TGTGCCAGCAGCCAAATCCAGTCTGGAAACACCATATATTTT. Protein product: CASSQIQSGNTIYF.

V usage is TRBV6-5 and J usage is TRBJ2-3, with D possibly matching TRBD1 (6 bases). The V and J ends lost 0 bases and 0 bases respectively, with 7 bases between them. This CDR3 has 15 amino acids. In germline, CDR1 is MNHEY, CDR2 SVGAGI. CDR3 loop: CASSYSGASTDTQYF. CDR3 sequence (DNA): TGTGCCAGCAGTTACTCGGGGGCTAGCACAGATACGCAGTATTTT.

The chain employs TRBV5-1 and TRBJ2-3, with no clear D. The ends were cut back, 4 bases at V and 3 bases at J, with 15 bases in the middle. The germline V gene has CDR1 SGHRS and CDR2 YFSETQ. CDR3 length: 15 amino acids. Here the CDR3 reads CASSPEKWLTDTQYF. DNA of the CDR3: TGCGCCAGCAGCCCCGAAAAATGGCTGACAGATACGCAGTATTTT.

V gene TRBV28 combines with J gene TRBJ2-1, with TRBD2 matching 8 bases. The CDR3 covers 15 residues. Germline loops: CDR1 MDHEN, CDR2 SYDVKM. V shed 6 bases, J shed 6 bases, and the junction held 10 bases outside the gene matches. This CDR3 is CASRSDGRGANEQFF. The CDR3 DNA is TGTGCCAGCAGATCTGACGGGCGGGGGGCCAATGAGCAGTTCTTC. The whole variable domain, filled in from reference TRBV28 and TRBJ2-1, reads DVKVTQSSRYLVKRTGEKVFLECVQDMDHENMFWYRQDPGLGLRLIYFSYDVKMKEKGDIPEGYSVSREKKERFSLILESASTNQTSMYLCASRSDGRGANEQFFGPGTRLTVL.

This clone showed up just once. This sequence joins TRBV5-5 and TRBJ1-2; a weak D match, TRBD1 (6 bases). The CDR3 extends over 14 amino acids. Germline CDR1 reads SGHKS; CDR2 reads YYEKEE (reference sequence). Between the trimmed V and J ends, which lost 0 bases and 5 bases, there was a span of 11 bases. This CDR3 is CASSLERGWYGYTF. The CDR3 coding sequence is TGTGCCAGCAGCTTGGAGAGGGGGTGGTATGGCTACACCTTC.